These 4 T cell receptor beta chains were sequenced from one sample in a study of tumor and adjacent non-tumor tissue in lung cancer. Three rounds of nested PCR, following a modified ARM-PCR protocol, produced the TCRbeta library. From the multiplex PCR reads, TCRdb called clonotypes with MiXCR, one entry per CDR3 protein. The sample gives more than 60,000 distinct CDR3 sequences, about 77% of which show up once; 35% to 50% is in the top ten. The template was RNA from unsorted bulk tissue. The normal lung tissue was taken more than 3 cm from the tumor edge. The sequencing input was distant non-tumor lung tissue. The source is a man aged 60 to 69 with non-small cell lung cancer.

Worth noting for this clonotype: One end of the junction varies from germline; a read error may be responsible. CDR3 bases: TGTGCCAGCAGCTCCGGGCTAACAAATAGCACAGATATGCAGTATTTC. Translating gives CASSSGLTNSTDMQYF. The rearrangement uses TRBV11-3 and TRBJ2-3, with D uncertain. Germline V gives CDR1 SGHNT, CDR2 YENEEA. CDR3 size: 16 residues. Complete variable domain (other parts from reference TRBV11-3 and TRBJ2-3): EAGVVQSPRYKIIEKKQPVAFWCNPISGHNTLYWYLQNLGQGPELLIRYENEEAVDDSQLPKDRFSAERLKGVDSTLKIQPAELGDSAVYLCASSSGLTNSTDMQYFGPGTRLTVL.

This clonotype was seen more than once but under ten times. A much larger clone lies one base from this, so it may be a read error. V gene TRBV5-1 combines with J gene TRBJ2-3; D is unresolved. The CDR3 length is 14 residues. Germline V gene data show CDR1 as SGHRS and CDR2 as YFSETQ. The CDR3 protein is CASSLDINTDTRYF. The CDR3, as DNA: TGCGCCAGCAGCTTGGACATTAACACAGATACGCGGTATTTT.

The V gene is TRBV1, the J gene TRBJ2-3. TRBV1 represents a pseudogene. There are 16 residues in the CDR3. The chain's CDR3 is CISSQELAWPTDTQYF. The CDR3 bases are TGCATCAGCAGCCAAGAACTGGCGTGGCCCACAGATACGCAGTATTTT.

This clonotype was picked up a small number of times. This rearrangement joins TRBV2 to TRBJ1-1; D remains unclear. With 8 bases removed from V and 4 bases from J, the gap between germline ends came to 14 bases. CDR1 and CDR2 (germline): SNHLY, FYNNEI. The CDR3 spans 13 residues. The CDR3 sequence is CASGRLESTEAFF. CDR3 nucleotides: TGTGCCAGCGGTCGTCTAGAAAGCACTGAAGCTTTCTTT. The whole variable domain, filled in from reference TRBV2 and TRBJ1-1, reads EPEVTQTPSHQVTQMGQEVILRCVPISNHLYFYWYRQILGQKVEFLVSFYNNEISEKSEIFDDQFSVERPDGSNFTLKIRSTKLEDSAMYFCASGRLESTEAFFGQGTRLTVV.